The rows below give T cell receptor beta chains drawn from one sample of a study of blood T cell repertoires in COVID-19. Using immunoSEQ multiplex PCR, the repertoire was profiled, and TCRdb retains in-frame clones only, with some absent. This sample carries roughly 180,000 clones, around 79% of them seen once, and the ten largest clones take around 8%. The material sequenced was peripheral blood. These TCRs come from a woman in her fifties or sixties with COVID-19, enrolled during active disease. CDR3s include the opening cysteine and the closing phenylalanine or tryptophan. The order of the fields is clone size, V gene, J gene, CDR3 protein. Clone size, where shown, is once, few, many, or a class for clones that have expanded.

>NA|TRBV27|TRBJ2-5
CASSSLAGGLETQYF
>many|TRBV24-1|TRBJ2-1
CATSDPTTSGNSYNEQFF
>NA|TRBV6-5|TRBJ1-2
CASRNKGQGFYGYTF
>NA|TRBV7-8|TRBJ2-3
CASSQSRSSTDTQYF
>NA|TRBV7-8|TRBJ2-2
CASSLTLTKGELFF
>NA|TRBV28|TRBJ2-1
CASRKRTGGNEQFF
>NA|TRBV15|TRBJ1-5
CATSRDLNGGQPQHF
>NA|TRBV11-2|TRBJ2-5
CASSQGQRRETQYF
>NA|TRBV25-1|TRBJ1-2
CASSDQTGEEYGYTF
>NA|TRBV29-1|TRBJ2-4
CSVGEIAKNIQYF
>NA|TRBV5-1|TRBJ2-5
CASSPTSEETQYF
>few|TRBV7-2|TRBJ2-2
CASSLWPGGVSRFTGELFF
>NA|TRBV24-1|TRBJ1-2
CATSDRANYGYTF
>NA|TRBV2|TRBJ2-5
CASSGQDRSGETQYF
>many|TRBV28|TRBJ1-6
CASSPTGRGQSPLHF
>many|TRBV7-9|TRBJ2-7
CASSLGGPSYEQYF
>NA|TRBV11-1|TRBJ1-1
CASSSTAEAFF
>NA|TRBV3-1/TRBV3-2|TRBJ2-3
CASSLGHWDTQYF
>NA|TRBV11-2|TRBJ2-7
CASSSGDFYEQYF
>NA|TRBV3-1/TRBV3-2|TRBJ1-3
CASSQGVGAGNTIYF